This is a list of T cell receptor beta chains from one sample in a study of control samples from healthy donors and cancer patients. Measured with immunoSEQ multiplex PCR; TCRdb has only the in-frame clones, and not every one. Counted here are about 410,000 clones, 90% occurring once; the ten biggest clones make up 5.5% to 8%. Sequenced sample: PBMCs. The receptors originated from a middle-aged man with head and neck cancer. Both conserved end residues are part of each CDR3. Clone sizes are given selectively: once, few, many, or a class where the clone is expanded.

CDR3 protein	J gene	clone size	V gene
CASSLEVRKRAGGKLFF	TRBJ1-4	NA	TRBV7-8
CSVGAEGQRYF	TRBJ2-7	NA	TRBV29-1
CASSVSSSYNEQFF	TRBJ2-1	NA	TRBV9
CASSSDSRQGTQYF	TRBJ2-3	NA	TRBV5-1
CASSETGHSNQPQHF	TRBJ1-5	NA	TRBV27
CATQGGTGDSPLHF	TRBJ1-6	NA	TRBV28
CASSRTGREPLRGQYF	TRBJ2-7	NA	TRBV28
CASRSWSGAQETQYF	TRBJ2-5	once	TRBV19
CASSTKDNQPQHF	TRBJ1-5	NA	TRBV12-3/TRBV12-4
CASSLGQTNSPLHF	TRBJ1-6	NA	TRBV11-2
CASSIERAGYEQYF	TRBJ2-7	few	TRBV19
CASSRGAVYEQYF	TRBJ2-7	NA	TRBV6-6
CASSKRDTGELFF	TRBJ2-2	NA	TRBV21-1
CASSRLPGYEQYF	TRBJ2-7	few	TRBV3-1/TRBV3-2
CATSQGQDTDTQYF	TRBJ2-3	NA	TRBV24-1
CASSFFPPRSTDTQYF	TRBJ2-3	NA	TRBV28
CASSGQSYGYTF	TRBJ1-2	NA	TRBV6-2/TRBV6-3
CASSSGRGVYNEQFF	TRBJ2-1	NA	TRBV11-3
CASSSPSTGTGNTIYF	TRBJ1-3	NA	TRBV6-5
CASSIAQGTFTEAFF	TRBJ1-1	NA	TRBV19
CASSQFRTSGATDTQCF	TRBJ2-3	NA	TRBV16
CASSPIFIRDQPQHF	TRBJ1-5	NA	TRBV18
CASSTNSGNTIYF	TRBJ1-3	NA	TRBV5-1
CASSQKGAGNTIYF	TRBJ1-3	NA	TRBV3-1/TRBV3-2
CAISGTSGRGYRNEQFF	TRBJ2-1	NA	TRBV10-3
CASRDRNFYGYTF	TRBJ1-2	NA	TRBV28
CASSPLGPSDTQYF	TRBJ2-3	NA	TRBV7-2
CATSDSTPGTSRDEQYF	TRBJ2-7	NA	TRBV24-1
CAWSVPWTSSTLYEQYF	TRBJ2-7	NA	TRBV30
CASREIEAFF	TRBJ1-1	NA	TRBV28
CASSDSYGQGNTGELFF	TRBJ2-2	NA	TRBV6-4
CASSVSSWGASNYGYTF	TRBJ1-2	NA	TRBV9
CASSRGVSGLEELFF	TRBJ2-2	NA	TRBV28
CASSLEVRPYEQYF	TRBJ2-7	NA	TRBV7-9
CASKITGYWYEQYF	TRBJ2-7	NA	TRBV28